One sample yielded the 29 T cell receptor beta chains listed below, sequenced in a study of Ad26.COV2.S vaccination and SARS-CoV-2 variants. Measured with immunoSEQ multiplex PCR; TCRdb has only the in-frame clones, and not every one. The sample yields fewer than 500,000 clones, around 90% seen once. Treatment: some 19 received Ad26.COV2.S at low or high dose, single or two shots; 5 received placebo; per-sample allocation not given. After the first vaccine or placebo injection, samples were drawn on day 63. Material: peripheral blood, obtained in a trial of Ad26.COV2.S vaccine versus placebo. The receptors were gathered from a person aged 18 to 59 who received the Ad26.COV2.S COVID-19 vaccine or a placebo.

The V gene is TRBV6-2 or TRBV6-3, the J gene TRBJ1-2; a weak D match, TRBD1 (5 bases). Germline CDR1 reads MNHEY; CDR2 reads SVGEGT. This CDR3 is 12 amino acids long. Trimming took 0 bases from V and 10 from J, leaving 9 bases between them. The CDR3 nucleotides read TGTGCCAGCAGTTACTCGGTCAGGGTCTACACCTTC. As protein: CASSYSVRVYTF.

This clone appeared many times. The chain couples TRBV12-5 to TRBJ2-1; D may be TRBD2 (5 bases). Germline V lookup: CDR1 LGHNT, CDR2 FRNRAP. CDR3 length: 14 amino acids. V was trimmed by 4 bases and J by 5 bases, leaving 12 bases between them. CDR3 protein: CASGYTSSDNEQFF. The CDR3 DNA follows: TGTGCTAGTGGTTATACCAGTAGCGACAATGAGCAGTTCTTC.

The chain combines TRBV12-3 or TRBV12-4 with TRBJ2-5, with D perhaps TRBD1 (6 bases). The CDR3 contains 13 residues. V lost 3 bases and J 2 bases, leaving 7 bases between the germline ends. The DNA of the CDR3 is TGTGCCAGCAGTTTCACAGGGCAAGAGACCCAGTACTTC. Its protein is CASSFTGQETQYF.

The chain has TRBV19 and TRBJ1-1, with D hard to call. This CDR3 has 13 residues. The germline V gene has CDR1 LNHDA and CDR2 SQIVND (reference sequence). V was cut by 3 bases and J by 5 bases, with 10 bases left in between. The CDR3 sequence is CASSMNVKTEAFF. The CDR3 DNA is TGTGCCAGTAGTATGAACGTAAAAACTGAAGCTTTCTTT.

The chain combines TRBV4-3 with TRBJ2-7, with TRBD1 as a possible D gene (6 bases). Deletions cut 4 bases from V and 1 base from J, with 14 bases between. Germline CDR1 reads LGHNA; CDR2 reads YSLEER. CDR3 size: 15 residues. CDR3 loop: CASSPTPTGSYEQYF. In nucleotides, the CDR3 is TGCGCCAGCAGCCCTACCCCGACAGGTTCCTACGAGCAGTACTTC.

The chain is built from TRBV7-9 and TRBJ2-1; D remains unclear. The CDR3 extends over 14 amino acids. CDR1 and CDR2 from the germline V gene are SEHNR and FQNEAQ (reference sequence). Trimming took 2 bases from V and 6 from J, leaving 11 bases between them. This CDR3 is CASSLSANLNEQFF. Written as DNA, the CDR3 is TGTGCCAGCAGCTTATCGGCCAATCTCAATGAGCAGTTCTTC.

V usage is TRBV2 and J usage is TRBJ2-7; TRBD1 is a possible D gene (5 bases). The CDR3 runs to 13 residues. V lost 5 bases and J 3 bases, leaving 11 bases between the germline ends. Germline assignment: CDR1 SNHLY and CDR2 FYNNEI. The CDR3 nucleotides read TGTGCCAGCAGTAACCGACAGTACTACGAGCAGTACTTC. It encodes CASSNRQYYEQYF. The full variable domain, with the rest looked up from reference TRBV2 and TRBJ2-7, is EPEVTQTPSHQVTQMGQEVILRCVPISNHLYFYWYRQILGQKVEFLVSFYNNEISEKSEIFDDQFSVERPDGSNFTLKIRSTKLEDSAMYFCASSNRQYYEQYFGPGTRLTVT.

The count of this clone is one. The chain employs TRBV29-1 and TRBJ1-2, with D possibly being TRBD1 (5 bases). The CDR3 runs to 14 residues. V was clipped by 0 bases and J by 8 bases, with 16 bases between them. CDR1 is SQVTM, CDR2 ANQGSEA, per germline. The DNA of the CDR3 is TGCAGCGTTGAAGATCTGCAAGGGGCGCGAGGCTACACCTTC. Encoded protein: CSVEDLQGARGYTF.

CDR3 coding DNA: TGTGCCAGCAGTTATTACAAATCCGACAGTTACAATGAGCAGTTCTTC. Translation gives CASSYYKSDSYNEQFF. The chain uses TRBV28 and TRBJ2-1, with D possibly matching TRBD1 (5 bases). The CDR3 has 16 amino acids. The germline V and J ends were trimmed by 4 bases and 4 bases, with 17 bases remaining between them. Germline values: CDR1 MDHEN, CDR2 SYDVKM.

The chain joins TRBV18 to TRBJ2-6; no clear D gene. Germline-derived CDR1 and CDR2 are KGHSH and LQKENI. V was clipped by 5 bases and J by 0 bases, with 8 bases between them. This CDR3 region has 15 residues. CDR3 nucleotide sequence: TGTGCCAGCTCATCCGGATACTCTGGGGCCAACGTCCTGACTTTC. It yields the protein CASSSGYSGANVLTF.

The rearrangement uses TRBV6-2 or TRBV6-3 and TRBJ2-7; TRBD1 might be the D (6 bases). The CDR3 totals 13 residues. Trimming cost V 4 bases and J 1 base, with 8 bases left between them. In germline, CDR1 is MNHEY, CDR2 SVGEGT. For the CDR3, the DNA is TGTGCCAGCAGTTGGGACAATTCCTACGAGCAGTACTTC. It yields the protein CASSWDNSYEQYF.

The J gene is TRBJ1-2, the V gene TRBV19, with a weak D call TRBD1 (5 bases). With 4 bases removed from V and 10 bases from J, the gap between germline ends came to 19 bases. The germline CDR1 and CDR2 sequences are LNHDA and SQIVND (reference sequence). The CDR3 has 14 residues. CDR3 in DNA: TGTGCCAGTAGTACAACCCCGGGACCTCTACACTACACCTTC. Translated, it gives CASSTTPGPLHYTF.

J is TRBJ2-1 and V is TRBV2; 9 bases are a match to TRBD2. CDR3 length: 15 amino acids. Germline V gene data show CDR1 as SNHLY and CDR2 as FYNNEI. V dropped 10 bases and J dropped 0; count of bases not matched to a gene: 7. DNA of the CDR3: TGTGCCATCCTAGCGGGAAGTAGCTCCTACAATGAGCAGTTCTTC. This gives the protein CAILAGSSSYNEQFF.

The gene calls are TRBV4-3 and TRBJ1-5; D perhaps matches TRBD1 (6 bases). V was pared by 2 bases and J by 2 bases, with 10 bases between. Germline-derived CDR1 and CDR2 are LGHNA and YSLEER. The CDR3 runs 15 residues. CDR3: CASSQSRGRNQPQHF. CDR3 coding DNA: TGCGCCAGCAGCCAATCCAGGGGTCGCAATCAGCCCCAGCATTTT.

The chain employs TRBV5-4 and TRBJ2-2; TRBD2 matches at 9 bases. V lost 2 bases, J lost 4 bases, and 12 bases stayed unmatched. This CDR3 has 18 residues. CDR1 is SGHNT and CDR2 is YYREEE in the germline V gene (reference sequence). The CDR3: CASSFQASGMGGTGELFF. As DNA, the CDR3 is TGTGCCAGCAGCTTCCAGGCTAGCGGGATGGGAGGCACCGGGGAGCTGTTTTTT.

The rearrangement joins TRBV9 to TRBJ2-1, with 9 positions matching TRBD1. The CDR3 runs to 14 residues. V lost 6 bases to trimming and J lost 7 bases; unmatched junction nucleotides: 8. Germline V gene data show CDR1 as SGDLS and CDR2 as YYNGEE. DNA for the CDR3: TGTGCCAGCACGAACCCGACAGGGGGTAATGAGCAGTTCTTC. Its translation is CASTNPTGGNEQFF.

This rearrangement joins TRBV4-3 to TRBJ2-1, with 8 bases matching TRBD2. Trimming cost V 8 bases and J 0 bases; bases outside gene matches: 6. This CDR3 has 15 amino acids. Germline V gene lookup returns CDR1 LGHNA and CDR2 YSLEER. This CDR3 is CASASGRTSYNEQFF. The CDR3 DNA reads TGCGCCAGCGCCAGCGGGAGAACCTCCTACAATGAGCAGTTCTTC.

This clone was seen just once. The rearrangement uses TRBV7-9 and TRBJ1-2; D perhaps matches TRBD1 (6 bases). Germline V gene data show CDR1 as SEHNR and CDR2 as FQNEAQ (reference sequence). The CDR3 loop spans 14 amino acids. V lost 3 bases and J 8 bases, leaving 16 bases between the germline ends. The CDR3 DNA sequence: TGTGCCAGCAGCTTTCTCGGCCAGGGGCAGGGCTACACCTTC. It encodes CASSFLGQGQGYTF.

The rearrangement joins TRBV23-1 to TRBJ2-2; 9 nucleotides line up with TRBD2. TRBV23-1 has ORF status, its function being uncertain. The CDR3 contains 19 residues. The J segment lost 3 bases and the V segment lost 0 bases, leaving 11 bases of the junction unmatched. CDR3 amino acids: CASSQSELAGRDDTGELFF. The DNA for the CDR3 is TGCGCCAGCAGTCAATCGGAGCTAGCGGGGAGGGATGACACCGGGGAGCTGTTTTTT.

The V gene is TRBV18, the J gene TRBJ2-5, with 11 bases matching TRBD2. Per germline, CDR1 KGHSH and CDR2 LQKENI. V lost 3 bases and J lost 5; bases outside the gene matches: 17. The CDR3 runs 19 residues. The CDR3 spells CASSPVAGGRGGARETQYF. Here the CDR3 DNA reads TGTGCCAGCTCACCGGTAGCGGGAGGGCGTGGGGGGGCCAGGGAGACCCAGTACTTC.

The genes are TRBV5-4 and TRBJ2-7; D is ambiguous. Germline lookup yields CDR1 SGHNT and CDR2 YYREEE (reference sequence). The CDR3 runs 12 residues. V lost 2 bases, J lost 3 bases, and 6 bases lay in between. CDR3 sequence reads: CASSLYDYEQYF. In DNA, the CDR3 is TGTGCCAGCAGCTTATACGACTACGAGCAGTACTTC. The full variable domain, with the rest looked up from reference TRBV5-4 and TRBJ2-7, is ETGVTQSPTHLIKTRGQQVTLRCSSQSGHNTVSWYQQALGQGPQFIFQYYREEENGRGNFPPRFSGLQFPNYSSELNVNALELDDSALYLCASSLYDYEQYFGPGTRLTVT.

The V call is TRBV6-5, the J call TRBJ1-1; no reliable D call. Germline CDR1 is MNHEY and CDR2 is SVGAGI. This CDR3 comprises 13 residues. V was clipped by 7 bases and J by 4 bases, with 13 bases between them. CDR3 protein: CASTLNSLTEAFF. The CDR3 coding sequence is TGTGCCAGCACCTTAAACAGCCTCACTGAAGCTTTCTTT.

The CDR3: CASSPGSREQYF. The DNA for the CDR3 is TGTGCCAGCAGCCCCGGGAGCCGGGAGCAGTACTTC. The chain uses TRBV5-6 and TRBJ2-7; tentatively, D is TRBD2 (6 bases). The CDR3 length is 12 residues. Trimming shortened V by 4 bases and J by 7 bases, and 12 bases separated the two germline ends. CDR1 and CDR2 from the germline V gene are SGHDT and YYEEEE. Variable domain in full (rest from reference TRBV5-6 and TRBJ2-7): DAGVTQSPTHLIKTRGQQVTLRCSPKSGHDTVSWYQQALGQGPQFIFQYYEEEERQRGNFPDRFSGHQFPNYSSELNVNALLLGDSALYLCASSPGSREQYFGPGTRLTVT.

The chain has TRBV5-1 and TRBJ2-5; TRBD2 aligns across 13 bases. V was pared by 4 bases and J by 4 bases, with 7 bases of the junction left unmatched. This CDR3 comprises 16 residues. Germline CDR1 SGHRS, CDR2 YFSETQ. CDR3 DNA: TGCGCCAGCAGCCGATGGACTAGCGGGAGAGGAGAGACCCAGTACTTC. Translation: CASSRWTSGRGETQYF.

This sequence joins TRBV27 and TRBJ2-2; TRBD1 or TRBD2 may be the D gene (5 bases each). Deletions cut 5 bases from V and 1 base from J, with 11 bases between. The germline V gene has CDR1 MNHEY and CDR2 SMNVEV (reference sequence). The CDR3 covers 15 residues. Here the CDR3 DNA reads TGTGCCAGCAGTCCTCCGGGACGGAACACCGGGGAGCTGTTTTTT. Translating gives CASSPPGRNTGELFF.

Concerning this clone: Other nucleotide sequences from this sample produce the same CDR3. The rearrangement joins TRBV30 to TRBJ1-1; no firm D call. The V gene's germline CDR1 is GTSNPN and CDR2 SVGIG (reference sequence). V lost 2 bases, J lost 1 base, and 8 bases lay in between. The CDR3 runs to 13 residues. CDR3 protein: CAWSWAGNTEAFF. Here the CDR3 DNA reads TGTGCCTGGAGTTGGGCTGGGAACACTGAAGCTTTCTTT.

This clone has just one count. The chain has TRBV5-1 and TRBJ2-3; the match to TRBD2 covers 7 bases. The ends lost 5 bases at V and 1 base at J; junction bases unmatched: 4. Germline CDR1 and CDR2: SGHRS and YFSETQ. The CDR3 is 14 residues long. CDR3 loop: CASRIRGGTDTQYF. The CDR3 DNA sequence: TGCGCCAGCAGAATCCGGGGGGGCACAGATACGCAGTATTTT.

The J gene is TRBJ2-7, the V gene TRBV25-1; 13 bases match TRBD2. CDR3 size: 16 residues. Germline assignment: CDR1 MGHDK and CDR2 SYGVNS. J gave up 4 bases and V 8 bases, and 11 bases lay outside the gene matches. CDR3 sequence (DNA): TGTGCCAGCGGCCCAGTATGGACTAGCGGGAGATACGAGCAGTACTTC. This codes for CASGPVWTSGRYEQYF.

The chain recombines TRBV4-1 with TRBJ1-5, with D unresolved. Germline V gene sequence: CDR1 MGHRA, CDR2 YSYEKL. This CDR3 spans 15 amino acids. Trimming pared 0 bases from V and 7 bases from J, leaving 13 bases between. The CDR3 here is CASSQEVVPEQPQHF. The CDR3 DNA reads as TGCGCCAGCAGCCAAGAGGTAGTACCAGAGCAGCCCCAGCATTTT.